This TCR beta chain was profiled in a study of T cells in Graves' hyperthyroidism and ophthalmopathy. TCR beta CDR3 regions were amplified from RNA transcripts. The HTBI primer set drove a first-round RT-PCR of the TCR CDR3. A single record per CDR3 protein comes from TCRdb applying MiXCR to the multiplex PCR reads. Among approximately 400,000 distinct CDR3 sequences listed, around an eighth were seen once. From germline, CDR1 is MDHEN and CDR2 SYDVKM. The CDR3 runs to 14 residues. V was trimmed by 3 bases and J by 7 bases, leaving 14 bases between them. The sequenced sample was blood. This receptor was identified in a man aged 50 to 60 with Graves' ophthalmopathy. The rearrangement uses TRBV28 and TRBJ2-3, with D perhaps being TRBD1 or TRBD2 (5 bases each). CDR3 region: CASSFVGEGNTQYF. The CDR3, as DNA: TGTGCCAGCAGTTTTGTGGGAGAGGGGAATACGCAGTATTTT.